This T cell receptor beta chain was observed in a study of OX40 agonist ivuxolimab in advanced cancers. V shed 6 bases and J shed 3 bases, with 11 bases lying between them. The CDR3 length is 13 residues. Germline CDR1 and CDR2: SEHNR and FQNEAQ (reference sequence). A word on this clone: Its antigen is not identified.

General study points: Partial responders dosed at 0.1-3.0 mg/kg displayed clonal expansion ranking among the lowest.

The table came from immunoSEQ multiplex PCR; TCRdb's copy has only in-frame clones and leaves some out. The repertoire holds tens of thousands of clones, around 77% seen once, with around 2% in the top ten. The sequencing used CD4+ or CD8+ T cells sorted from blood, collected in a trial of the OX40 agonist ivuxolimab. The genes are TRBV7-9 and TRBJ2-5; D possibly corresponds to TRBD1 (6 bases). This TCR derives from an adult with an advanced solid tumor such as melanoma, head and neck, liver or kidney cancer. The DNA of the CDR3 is TGTGCCAGCAGAGTGACAGGAGAAGAGACCCAGTACTTC. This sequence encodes CASRVTGEETQYF.